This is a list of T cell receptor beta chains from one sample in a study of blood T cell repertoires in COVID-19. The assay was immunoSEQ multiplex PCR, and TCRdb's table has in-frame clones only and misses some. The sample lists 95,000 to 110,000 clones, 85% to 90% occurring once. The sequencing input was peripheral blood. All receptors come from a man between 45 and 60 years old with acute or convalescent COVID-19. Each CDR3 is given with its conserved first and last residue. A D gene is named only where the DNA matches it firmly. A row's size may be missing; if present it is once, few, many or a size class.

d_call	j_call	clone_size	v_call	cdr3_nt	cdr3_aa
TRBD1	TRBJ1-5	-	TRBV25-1	TGTGCCAGCAGTGGAGGGACAGGGAATCAGCCCCAGCATTTT	CASSGGTGNQPQHF
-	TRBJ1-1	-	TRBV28	TGTGCCAGCAGACAACAGGGGAACACTGAAGCTTTCTTT	CASRQQGNTEAFF
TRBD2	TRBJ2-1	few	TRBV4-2	TGTGCCAGCAGAAAAGCGGGAATGGATGAGCAGTTCTTC	CASRKAGMDEQFF
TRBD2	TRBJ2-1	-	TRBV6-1	TGTGCCAGCAGTGAACTAGCGGGCTCCTACAATGAGCAGTTCTTC	CASSELAGSYNEQFF
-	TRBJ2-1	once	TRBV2	TGTGCCAGCAGTGTTAGGGGGAGCTCCTACAATGAGCAGTTCTTC	CASSVRGSSYNEQFF
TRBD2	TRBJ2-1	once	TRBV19	TGTGCCAGTAGTACTAGCGGGAGAGTGCGGTCTGAGCAGTTCTTC	CASSTSGRVRSEQFF
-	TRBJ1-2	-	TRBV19	TGTGCCAGTAGTATAGAGGACTCCAACTATGGCTACACCTTC	CASSIEDSNYGYTF
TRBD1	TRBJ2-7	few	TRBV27	TGTGCCAGCAGTCGACAGGGTCCCTACGAGCAGTACTTC	CASSRQGPYEQYF
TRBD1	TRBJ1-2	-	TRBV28	TGTGCCAGCAGTTCCACAGGGGCGCAACCGACTAACTATGGCTACACCTTC	CASSSTGAQPTNYGYTF
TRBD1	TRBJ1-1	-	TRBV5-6	TGTGCCAGCAGCCGGGACAGGGGGGCTTTCTTT	CASSRDRGAFF
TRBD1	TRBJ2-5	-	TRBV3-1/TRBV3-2	TGTGCCAGCAGGCCCAGGGGGCTTGAGACCCAGTACTTC	CASRPRGLETQYF
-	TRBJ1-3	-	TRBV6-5	TGTGCCAGCAGTTACGGCCTCTCTGGAAACACCATATATTTT	CASSYGLSGNTIYF
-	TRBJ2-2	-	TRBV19	TGTGCCAGTAGTTACGGGTACACCGGGGAGCTGTTTTTT	CASSYGYTGELFF
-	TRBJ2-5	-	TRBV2	TGTGCCAGCACCGGGCGGTGGGGCGACCAAGAGACCCAGTACTTC	CASTGRWGDQETQYF
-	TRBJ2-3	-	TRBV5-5	TGTGCCAGCAGCTCGTCCGTAGTCCAAGATACGCAGTATTTT	CASSSSVVQDTQYF
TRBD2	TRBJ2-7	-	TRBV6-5	TGTGCCAGCAAAGCCTATAGCGGGATTTACGAGCAGTACTTC	CASKAYSGIYEQYF
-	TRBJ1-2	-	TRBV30	TGTGCCTGGAGTGCTACAGTCACACTCTATGGCTACACCTTC	CAWSATVTLYGYTF
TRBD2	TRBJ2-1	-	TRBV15	TGTGCCACCAGCAGGGAAAGCGGGAACTACAATGAGCAGTTCTTC	CATSRESGNYNEQFF
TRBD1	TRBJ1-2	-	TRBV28	TGTGCCAGCAGTTTAATTGGACAGGGATCGTTAGGCGGCTACACCTTC	CASSLIGQGSLGGYTF
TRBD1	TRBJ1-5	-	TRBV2	TGTGCCAACAGGGGGACAGACCTTTATAGCAATCAGCCCCAGCATTTT	CANRGTDLYSNQPQHF
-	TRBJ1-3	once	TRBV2	TGTGCCAGCATGCGTAACCCCTCTGGAAACACCATATATTTT	CASMRNPSGNTIYF
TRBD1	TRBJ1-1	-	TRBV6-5	TGTGCCAGCAGTTATTCGACAGGGGGCAGGACTGAAGCTTTCTTT	CASSYSTGGRTEAFF
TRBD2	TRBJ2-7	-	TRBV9	TGTGCCAGCAGCCCCCGAGCGGGAAGGCTCTCCTACGAGCAGTACTTC	CASSPRAGRLSYEQYF
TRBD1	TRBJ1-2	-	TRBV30	TGTGCCTGGACTAGACAGGGGACCGGTGGCGGCTACACCTTC	CAWTRQGTGGGYTF
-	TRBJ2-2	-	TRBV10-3	TGTGCCATCAAACTAAGCGCGAACACCGGGGAGCTGTTTTTT	CAIKLSANTGELFF
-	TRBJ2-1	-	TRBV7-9	TGTGCCAGCAGCTTATATGTTCCGGTCAATGAGCAGTTCTTC	CASSLYVPVNEQFF
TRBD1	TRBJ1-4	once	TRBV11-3	TGTGCCAGCAGCTCAAGGGGACAGGGGATCTCTAATGAAAAACTGTTTTTT	CASSSRGQGISNEKLFF
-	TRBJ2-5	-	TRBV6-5	TGTGCCAGCAGTACCGCGTACCAAGAGACCCAGTACTTC	CASSTAYQETQYF
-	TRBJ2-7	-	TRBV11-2	TGTGCCAGCAGCCCTTTACTCCGGGACATAACCTACGAGCAGTACTTC	CASSPLLRDITYEQYF
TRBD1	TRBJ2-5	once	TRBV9	TGTGCCAGCAGCGGCAGGACAGGCCAGGGGACCCAGTACTTC	CASSGRTGQGTQYF
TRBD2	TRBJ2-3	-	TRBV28	TGTGCCAGCAGTTCCCCGACTAGCGGGGCGGATACGCAGTATTTT	CASSSPTSGADTQYF
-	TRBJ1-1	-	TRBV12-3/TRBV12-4	TGTGCCAGCGGCGTAGGGGGCACTGAAGCTTTCTTT	CASGVGGTEAFF
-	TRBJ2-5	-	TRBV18	TGTGCCAGCTCCCCCCTAAAGACCCAGTACTTC	CASSPLKTQYF
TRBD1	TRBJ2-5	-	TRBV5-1	TGCGCCAGCAGCTCACAGGGGAGAGGCGAGACCCAGTACTTC	CASSSQGRGETQYF
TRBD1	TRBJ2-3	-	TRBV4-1	TGCGCCAGCAGCCAAGATGGGACAGAGCACACAGATACGCAGTATTTT	CASSQDGTEHTDTQYF
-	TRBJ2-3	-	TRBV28	TGTGCCAGCAACGGGGTGCTAACTAGCACAGATACGCAGTATTTT	CASNGVLTSTDTQYF
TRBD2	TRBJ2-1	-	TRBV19	TGTGCCAGTAGTAGAAAGACTAGCGGGAGGGATGAGCAGTTCTTC	CASSRKTSGRDEQFF
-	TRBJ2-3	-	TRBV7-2	TGTGCCAGCAGCTTCCAGGACACAGATACGCAGTATTTT	CASSFQDTDTQYF
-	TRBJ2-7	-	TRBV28	TGTGCCAGCAGCCTATGGGGGACTTACTACGAGCAGTACTTC	CASSLWGTYYEQYF
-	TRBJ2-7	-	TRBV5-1	TGCGCCAGCAGCTTGGGACAGTACTCCTACGAGCAGTACTTC	CASSLGQYSYEQYF
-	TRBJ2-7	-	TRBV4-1	TGCGCCAGCAGCCAAGATCGTCTCGAGCAGTACTTC	CASSQDRLEQYF
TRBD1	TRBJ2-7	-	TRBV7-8	TGTGCCAGCAGCTCCGATACAGAGACAGGGGCGTCCTACGAGCAGTACTTC	CASSSDTETGASYEQYF
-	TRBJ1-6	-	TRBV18	TGTGCCAGCTCCTCGACAGGTCATAATTCACCCCTCCACTTT	CASSSTGHNSPLHF
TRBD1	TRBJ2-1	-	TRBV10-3	TGTGCCATCAGTGAGTCACCAGGGGGAATCAATGAGCAGTTCTTC	CAISESPGGINEQFF
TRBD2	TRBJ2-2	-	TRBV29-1	TGCAGCGTTGGAGCGGGAGGGGCCGGGGAGCTGTTTTTT	CSVGAGGAGELFF
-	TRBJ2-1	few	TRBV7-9	TGTGCCAGCAGCGATTGGACTCCTGAGGACAATGAGCAGTTCTTC	CASSDWTPEDNEQFF
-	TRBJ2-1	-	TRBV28	TGTGCCAGCCGCACAGCGGTAACCTACAATGAGCAGTTCTTC	CASRTAVTYNEQFF
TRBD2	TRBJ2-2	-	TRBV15	TGTGCCACCAGCAGAGATCCCCTAGCGGAAAGGGGTACCGGGGAGCTGTTTTTT	CATSRDPLAERGTGELFF
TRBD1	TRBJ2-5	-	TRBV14	TGTGCCAGCAGCATAACCGGGACAGGGATGGAGACCCAGTACTTC	CASSITGTGMETQYF
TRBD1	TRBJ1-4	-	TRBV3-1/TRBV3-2	TGTGCCAGCAGCCCAACAGGGGGGTATGAAAAACTGTTTTTT	CASSPTGGYEKLFF
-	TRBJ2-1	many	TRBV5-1	TGCGCCAGCAGCTTGATCCGGAATGAGCAGTTCTTC	CASSLIRNEQFF
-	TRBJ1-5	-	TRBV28	TGTGCCAGCAGGCGTTACCCGGGGAGGAATCAGCCCCAGCATTTT	CASRRYPGRNQPQHF
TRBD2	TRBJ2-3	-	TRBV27	TGTGCCAGCCTTCCTGGGACTAGCGGGAGAGCAGATACGCAGTATTTT	CASLPGTSGRADTQYF